These 13 T cell receptor beta chains share one sample of origin, sequenced in a study of blood T cell repertoires in COVID-19 (dated by TCRdb to the early 2020s). Receptor libraries were prepared by the immunoSEQ multiplex PCR assay. Entries here come from immuneACCESS through TCRdb and include only in-frame sequences with V and J called. Some clones fail to appear in such tables; in the studies checked, an unresolved V gene covers under half of the shortfall, and the cause of the remainder is unknown. This sample holds under 300,000 clones; 75% to 90% were observed only once. Approximately 3.4% of the sample belongs to the ten largest clones. Material for sequencing was PBMCs or T cells enriched from blood (not recorded which). These receptors all stem from a woman between 40 and 50 years old who had been exposed to COVID-19.

The CDR3 DNA follows: TGCGCCAGCAGCAGGGGGTCAGACACTGAAGCTTTCTTT. It encodes CASSRGSDTEAFF. The gene calls are TRBV4-1 and TRBJ1-1, with D possibly TRBD1 on 6 matching bases. V lost 5 bases and J lost 3, with 10 bases in between. From germline, CDR1 is MGHRA and CDR2 YSYEKL. The CDR3 covers 13 residues.

J is TRBJ1-4 and V is TRBV7-2, with 9 bases aligning to TRBD1. CDR1 SGHTA and CDR2 FQGNSA come from the germline V gene. This CDR3 region has 15 residues. The V gene end was trimmed by 7 bases and the J gene end by 8 bases; junction bases not matched to a gene: 11. The CDR3: CASTHYGTGQEKLFF. The CDR3 DNA reads TGTGCCAGCACCCATTATGGGACAGGGCAAGAAAAACTGTTTTTT.

The chain joins TRBV4-2 to TRBJ2-3; 7 nucleotides match TRBD2. Trimming cost V 1 base and J 1 base; bases outside gene matches: 14. Looked up from germline, CDR1 is LGHNA and CDR2 is YNFKEQ. The CDR3 has 19 amino acids. In DNA form, the CDR3 reads TGTGCCAGCAGCCAAGCGTCCGCTAGCGGAGTAGGGGGCACAGATACGCAGTATTTT. This sequence encodes CASSQASASGVGGTDTQYF.

This sequence joins TRBV6-1 and TRBJ1-5; 9 positions agree with TRBD1. The trim removed 2 bases at V and 3 bases at J, leaving 5 bases unmatched. CDR1 and CDR2 (germline): MNHNS, SASEGT. There are 16 residues in the CDR3. Written as DNA, the CDR3 is TGTGCCAGCAGTGAACACACAGGGGGCGTCAATCAGCCCCAGCATTTT. Translated, it gives CASSEHTGGVNQPQHF.

V gene TRBV7-8 combines with J gene TRBJ2-3; tentatively, D is TRBD1 (5 bases). Germline CDR1 reads SGHVS; CDR2 reads FQNEAQ. Trimming removed 1 base from V and 5 bases from J, with 10 bases in between. The CDR3 extends over 14 amino acids. CDR3 coding DNA: TGTGCCAGCAGCTTAGGCAGGGTTGGAGATACGCAGTATTTT. Encoded protein: CASSLGRVGDTQYF.

This clone was picked up many times. V gene TRBV7-9 combines with J gene TRBJ1-2; TRBD1 is a possible D gene (6 bases). Germline V lookup: CDR1 SEHNR, CDR2 FQNEAQ (reference sequence). The CDR3 is 15 residues long. Deletions cut 5 bases from V and 7 bases from J, with 20 bases between. The chain's CDR3 is CASSLSASGVSGYTF. Written as DNA, the CDR3 is TGTGCCAGCAGCCTCTCCGCCTCAGGGGTTTCTGGCTACACCTTC. Filled out from reference TRBV7-9 and TRBJ1-2, the complete variable domain reads DTGVSQNPRHKITKRGQNVTFRCDPISEHNRLYWYRQTLGQGPEFLTYFQNEAQLEKSRLLSDRFSAERPKGSFSTLEIQRTEQGDSAMYLCASSLSASGVSGYTFGSGTRLTVV.

CDR3 coding DNA: TGTGCCAGCAGGTTGATAGGGGCGGACATTCAGTACTTC. Amino acid sequence: CASRLIGADIQYF. This chain links TRBV5-6 with TRBJ2-4, with D perhaps matching TRBD1 (5 bases). The V and J ends lost 5 bases and 8 bases respectively, with 14 bases between them. CDR3 size: 13 residues. The V gene's germline CDR1 is SGHDT and CDR2 YYEEEE.

This clone was seen only once. V and J are TRBV19 and TRBJ2-3; a possible D gene is TRBD1 (6 bases). CDR3 size: 15 residues. The germline V gene has CDR1 LNHDA and CDR2 SQIVND (reference sequence). Trimming left V 4 bases short and J 2 bases short, with 13 bases between. The CDR3: CASSTLTGFTDTQYF. In DNA form, the CDR3 reads TGTGCCAGTAGTACACTCACAGGGTTCACAGATACGCAGTATTTT. The entire variable domain, with the rest obtained from reference TRBV19 and TRBJ2-3, is as follows: DGGITQSPKYLFRKEGQNVTLSCEQNLNHDAMYWYRQDPGQGLRLIYYSQIVNDFQKGDIAEGYSVSREKKESFPLTVTSAQKNPTAFYLCASSTLTGFTDTQYFGPGTRLTVL.

This chain joins TRBV28 and TRBJ1-5; TRBD1 agrees at 9 bases. The CDR3 consists of 16 residues. Germline lookup yields CDR1 MDHEN and CDR2 SYDVKM. Unmatched junction bases numbered 8, after V lost 3 bases and J lost 5 bases. The CDR3 DNA follows: TGTGCCAGCAGTTTTGGCGGGGGGACAGGGCATCAGCCCCAGCATTTT. Translated, it gives CASSFGGGTGHQPQHF.

The chain carries TRBV7-4 and TRBJ1-5, with D maybe TRBD1 (6 bases). Trimming took off 3 bases at V and 0 bases at J, with 21 bases between the two ends. The CDR3 spans 19 residues. Germline lookup yields CDR1 SGHVT and CDR2 SQSDAQ. This chain's CDR3 is CASSFKDRLTDNSNQPQHF. In DNA form, the CDR3 reads TGTGCCAGCAGCTTTAAGGACAGATTAACCGATAATAGCAATCAGCCCCAGCATTTT.

The V and J genes are TRBV29-1 and TRBJ1-1; a possible D gene is TRBD1 (5 bases). This CDR3 contains 13 residues. Germline V gene data show CDR1 as SQVTM and CDR2 as ANQGSEA. Trimming removed 2 bases from V and 0 bases from J, with 7 bases in between. The CDR3 sequence: CSVERQLNTEAFF. CDR3 bases: TGCAGCGTTGAAAGACAGTTGAACACTGAAGCTTTCTTT. Full variable domain (rest looked up from reference TRBV29-1 and TRBJ1-1): SAVISQKPSRDICQRGTSLTIQCQVDSQVTMMFWYRQQPGQSLTLIATANQGSEATYESGFVIDKFPISRPNLTFSTLTVSNMSPEDSSIYLCSVERQLNTEAFFGQGTRLTVV.

The chain is built from TRBV5-1 and TRBJ2-2; 8 nucleotides agree with TRBD1. V was pared by 3 bases and J by 4 bases, with 2 bases of the junction left unmatched. Germline CDR1 reads SGHRS; CDR2 reads YFSETQ. CDR3 length: 14 amino acids. CDR3 coding DNA: TGCGCCAGCAGCTACACAGGGGGCACCGGGGAGCTGTTTTTT. Protein: CASSYTGGTGELFF.

V gene TRBV9 combines with J gene TRBJ2-3, with a weak D call TRBD1 (6 bases). Germline CDR1 is SGDLS and CDR2 is YYNGEE. Trimming stripped 0 bases from V and 5 bases from J, with 13 bases between. There are 15 residues in the CDR3. CDR3 DNA: TGTGCCAGCAGCGTAGTGGGGGCGCATGGAGATACGCAGTATTTT. Translating gives CASSVVGAHGDTQYF.